A selection of T cell receptor beta chains follows, all from one sample in a study of human T cells and chemical hapten exposure. From the RACE reads, TCRdb called clonotypes with MiXCR, one entry per CDR3 protein. The repertoire holds 85,000 to 90,000 distinct CDR3 sequences, with roughly 9.1% as singletons. The sample consisted of whole blood, taken in connection with sensitization to the hapten diphenylcyclopropenone (DPC). Every receptor here comes from a woman aged 40 to 50 with alopecia areata. Some clones in this sample may be carry-over from other donors' samples. The CDR3 runs from the conserved cysteine through the conserved F or W. Fields, in order: V gene, D gene, clone size, J gene, CDR3 protein, CDR3 DNA. D genes are given only for firm matches. The size of a clone is reported for some rows only, either as once, few or many, or as a class for expanded clones.

v_call: TRBV7-8; d_call: NA; clone_size: few; j_call: TRBJ2-7; cdr3_aa: CASSWTGTENYEQYF; cdr3_nt: TGTGCCAGCAGCTGGACCGGGACGGAGAACTACGAGCAGTACTTC
v_call: TRBV6-1; d_call: NA; clone_size: few; j_call: TRBJ2-5; cdr3_aa: CASGIALRETQYF; cdr3_nt: TGTGCCAGCGGAATAGCTCTCCGGGAGACCCAGTACTTC
v_call: TRBV4-2; d_call: TRBD1; clone_size: many; j_call: TRBJ2-7; cdr3_aa: CASSLSWTGPYEQYF; cdr3_nt: TGTGCCAGCAGCCTCTCATGGACAGGGCCCTACGAGCAGTACTTC
v_call: TRBV28; d_call: NA; clone_size: NA; j_call: TRBJ2-7; cdr3_aa: CASRRPVGYEQYF; cdr3_nt: TGTGCCAGCAGGCGCCCCGTGGGCTACGAGCAGTACTTC
v_call: TRBV12-3/TRBV12-4; d_call: NA; clone_size: many; j_call: TRBJ1-1; cdr3_aa: CASSLEVGAATEAFF; cdr3_nt: TGTGCCAGCAGTCTCGAGGTGGGGGCGGCCACTGAAGCTTTCTTT
v_call: TRBV29-1; d_call: NA; clone_size: few; j_call: TRBJ1-2; cdr3_aa: CSVAGLRSGYTF; cdr3_nt: TGCAGCGTTGCAGGGTTACGGAGTGGCTACACCTTC
v_call: TRBV3-1; d_call: NA; clone_size: NA; j_call: TRBJ2-1; cdr3_aa: CASSQDQIYNEQFF; cdr3_nt: TGTGCCAGCAGCCAAGATCAGATCTACAATGAGCAGTTCTTC
v_call: TRBV5-4; d_call: NA; clone_size: few; j_call: TRBJ1-1; cdr3_aa: CASSLWEGVAFF; cdr3_nt: TGTGCCAGCAGCTTGTGGGAGGGGGTAGCTTTCTTT
v_call: TRBV4-2; d_call: NA; clone_size: few; j_call: TRBJ2-5; cdr3_aa: CASSQVGQRQETQYF; cdr3_nt: TGTGCCAGCAGCCAAGTGGGCCAGCGGCAAGAGACCCAGTACTTC
v_call: TRBV4-3; d_call: TRBD2; clone_size: NA; j_call: TRBJ2-7; cdr3_aa: CASSHSSGGPYEQYF; cdr3_nt: TGCGCCAGCAGCCATTCCAGCGGGGGCCCCTACGAGCAGTACTTC
v_call: TRBV12-3/TRBV12-4; d_call: TRBD2; clone_size: few; j_call: TRBJ2-3; cdr3_aa: CASSSPGLATDTQYF; cdr3_nt: TGTGCCAGCAGTTCGCCGGGACTAGCTACAGATACGCAGTATTTT
v_call: TRBV7-3; d_call: NA; clone_size: many; j_call: TRBJ2-3; cdr3_aa: CASSSAPTSADTQYF; cdr3_nt: TGTGCCAGCAGCTCGGCTCCGACTAGTGCAGATACGCAGTATTTT
v_call: TRBV6-2/TRBV6-3; d_call: TRBD2; clone_size: NA; j_call: TRBJ2-7; cdr3_aa: CASSRSGGILSCEQYF; cdr3_nt: TGTGCCAGCAGCCGTAGCGGGGGGATCCTCTCCTGCGAGCAGTACTTC
v_call: TRBV12-3/TRBV12-4; d_call: NA; clone_size: many; j_call: TRBJ1-6; cdr3_aa: CASSLSQGGWTPLHF; cdr3_nt: TGTGCCAGCAGCCTCTCCCAAGGGGGGTGGACACCCCTCCACTTT
v_call: TRBV19; d_call: NA; clone_size: many; j_call: TRBJ2-5; cdr3_aa: CASSTVAAETQYF; cdr3_nt: TGTGCCAGTAGTACCGTGGCGGCGGAGACCCAGTACTTC
v_call: TRBV6-5; d_call: NA; clone_size: NA; j_call: TRBJ1-2; cdr3_aa: CASSYPSFINYGYTF; cdr3_nt: TGTGCCAGCAGTTACCCCTCGTTCATAAACTATGGCTACACCTTC
v_call: TRBV20-1; d_call: NA; clone_size: many; j_call: TRBJ1-1; cdr3_aa: CSIHRGVRANTEAFF; cdr3_nt: TGCAGCATACACCGGGGGGTCCGGGCGAACACTGAAGCTTTCTTT
v_call: TRBV7-2; d_call: NA; clone_size: many; j_call: TRBJ2-1; cdr3_aa: CASSPPYGLGNYNEQFF; cdr3_nt: TGTGCCAGCAGCCCCCCTTACGGACTGGGGAACTACAATGAGCAGTTCTTC
v_call: TRBV6-2/TRBV6-3; d_call: NA; clone_size: many; j_call: TRBJ2-5; cdr3_aa: CASSYSTQETQYF; cdr3_nt: TGTGCCAGCAGTTACTCAACCCAAGAGACCCAGTACTTC
v_call: TRBV28; d_call: NA; clone_size: NA; j_call: TRBJ2-2; cdr3_aa: CASREGPSTGELFF; cdr3_nt: TGTGCCAGCAGGGAGGGGCCCAGCACCGGGGAGCTGTTTTTT
v_call: TRBV9; d_call: TRBD1; clone_size: many; j_call: TRBJ1-4; cdr3_aa: CASSHGQGAREKLFF; cdr3_nt: TGTGCCAGCAGCCACGGACAGGGGGCGCGAGAAAAACTGTTTTTT
v_call: TRBV7-9; d_call: NA; clone_size: many; j_call: TRBJ1-2; cdr3_aa: CASIDPGIGGYTF; cdr3_nt: TGTGCCAGCATCGACCCTGGGATAGGTGGCTACACCTTC
v_call: TRBV20-1; d_call: NA; clone_size: many; j_call: TRBJ1-5; cdr3_aa: CSANRVRQPQHF; cdr3_nt: TGCAGTGCAAACAGGGTCCGGCAGCCCCAGCATTTT
v_call: TRBV5-6; d_call: NA; clone_size: NA; j_call: TRBJ2-1; cdr3_aa: CASSSGSPGQFYNEQFF; cdr3_nt: TGTGCCAGCAGTTCAGGTAGCCCTGGACAATTCTACAATGAGCAGTTCTTC
v_call: TRBV11-2; d_call: NA; clone_size: many; j_call: TRBJ2-5; cdr3_aa: CASSLEQSGTQYF; cdr3_nt: TGTGCCAGCAGCTTAGAACAGTCAGGGACCCAGTACTTC
v_call: TRBV12-3/TRBV12-4; d_call: NA; clone_size: many; j_call: TRBJ2-2; cdr3_aa: CASSFDGGGLSAGELFF; cdr3_nt: TGTGCCAGCAGTTTTGACGGCGGGGGCCTCTCTGCCGGGGAGCTGTTTTTT
v_call: TRBV27; d_call: NA; clone_size: many; j_call: TRBJ1-1; cdr3_aa: CASTGPGSGTEAFF; cdr3_nt: TGTGCCAGCACCGGGCCTGGTTCGGGCACTGAAGCTTTCTTT
v_call: TRBV28; d_call: NA; clone_size: many; j_call: TRBJ1-4; cdr3_aa: CASSRQDRWEKLFF; cdr3_nt: TGTGCCAGCAGCCGACAGGACCGGTGGGAAAAACTGTTTTTT
v_call: TRBV7-2; d_call: NA; clone_size: many; j_call: TRBJ1-3; cdr3_aa: CASSLGGSGNTIYF; cdr3_nt: TGTGCCAGCAGCTTAGGCGGATCTGGAAACACCATATATTTT
v_call: TRBV6-2/TRBV6-3; d_call: NA; clone_size: few; j_call: TRBJ2-7; cdr3_aa: CASSYRVTYEQYF; cdr3_nt: TGTGCCAGCAGTTACAGGGTTACCTACGAGCAGTACTTC
v_call: TRBV4-1; d_call: NA; clone_size: many; j_call: TRBJ2-7; cdr3_aa: CASSPPQGFHEQYF; cdr3_nt: TGCGCCAGCAGCCCCCCCCAGGGATTCCACGAGCAGTACTTC
v_call: TRBV29-1; d_call: TRBD1; clone_size: many; j_call: TRBJ1-3; cdr3_aa: CSAGTANLSGNTIYF; cdr3_nt: TGCAGCGCCGGGACAGCTAATCTCTCTGGAAACACCATATATTTT
v_call: TRBV7-9; d_call: TRBD2; clone_size: NA; j_call: TRBJ2-1; cdr3_aa: CASSLYSGYNEQFF; cdr3_nt: TGTGCCAGCAGCTTATATAGCGGGTACAATGAGCAGTTCTTC
v_call: TRBV25-1; d_call: TRBD1; clone_size: many; j_call: TRBJ2-1; cdr3_aa: CASSESDRAYNEQFF; cdr3_nt: TGTGCCAGCAGTGAATCGGACAGGGCTTACAATGAGCAGTTCTTC
v_call: TRBV7-2; d_call: TRBD2; clone_size: few; j_call: TRBJ2-4; cdr3_aa: CASSLGAGENIQYF; cdr3_nt: TGTGCCAGCAGCTTGGGAGCGGGGGAGAACATTCAGTACTTC
v_call: TRBV6-5; d_call: TRBD1; clone_size: few; j_call: TRBJ1-5; cdr3_aa: CASSRGGTGNQPQHF; cdr3_nt: TGTGCCAGCAGTCGTGGAGGGACAGGGAATCAGCCCCAGCATTTT
v_call: TRBV6-5; d_call: TRBD1; clone_size: NA; j_call: TRBJ1-2; cdr3_aa: CASSRDRGDYGYTF; cdr3_nt: TGTGCCAGCAGCCGGGACAGGGGGGACTATGGCTACACCTTC